This T cell receptor beta chain was sequenced in a study of cytomegalovirus exposure and HLA in healthy donors. The overall study: Assignment to the Caucasian-associated ancestry cluster applied to 81% of the approximately 400 genotyped donors. Regarding the study as a whole: Versus the roughly 690-donor mean, an Asian-associated ancestry cluster reportedly showed fewer N-insertions in a later analysis.

In the PCR, 60 Vbeta and 13 Jbeta primers were used. Assay used: immunoSEQ multiplex PCR; TCRdb lists only in-frame clones, some missing. The sample data list 80,000 to 100,000 clones. Trimming removed 5 bases from V and 5 bases from J, with 9 bases in between. The CDR3 runs 13 residues. Germline V gene sequence: CDR1 SGHTA, CDR2 FQGNSA. Notes on this clone: Its antigen is unidentified.

V and J are TRBV7-2 and TRBJ2-2; the D gene is possibly TRBD1 (5 bases). Sequenced: PBMCs. This sequence originates from a man aged 45 to 65 in good health and CMV-seropositive. CDR3 sequence: CASSLGHTGELFF. The CDR3 region has the DNA TGTGCCAGCAGCCTAGGACATACCGGGGAGCTGTTTTTT.